This TCR beta chain was recovered during a study of blood T cell repertoires in COVID-19. Turning to the study itself: The analysed material was cDNA or gDNA that came from T cells, B-cell-depleted T cells, or PBMCs.

V was trimmed by 4 bases and J by 5 bases, leaving 12 bases between them. Germline lookup yields CDR1 SQVTM and CDR2 ANQGSEA. The CDR3 has 13 residues. The method was immunoSEQ multiplex PCR; TCRdb's version includes in-frame clones alone and lacks a portion of them. This sample carries some 60,000 clones, approximately 91% of them seen once, and the ten largest clones take under 2.5%. Sequencing was performed on peripheral blood. This TCR was sampled from a man in his fifties or sixties with acute or convalescent COVID-19. J is TRBJ2-1 and V is TRBV29-1, with D maybe TRBD2 (5 bases). The CDR3 spells CSVVRGLDNEQFF. Written as DNA, the CDR3 is TGCAGCGTTGTGAGAGGGTTAGACAATGAGCAGTTCTTC.